The source of this T cell receptor beta chain is a study of vaccination and CD4 T cells after COVID-19. This clonotype is labeled large. Its antigen is still unknown. Germline CDR1 and CDR2: DFQATT and SNEGSKA (reference sequence). V lost 3 bases and J 1 base, leaving 9 bases between the germline ends. The CDR3 loop spans 14 amino acids. Oncomine TCR Beta short-read sequencing was applied to DNA from cultured CD4+ T cells. TCRdb passed the PCR reads through MiXCR, listing each CDR3 protein once. The repertoire holds roughly 4,000 distinct CDR3 sequences, with roughly 19% as singletons. Treatment of the sample: roughly 10-day PBMC culture with coronavirus spike peptide pools or control peptides (ViraFEST assay).

This sequence was found in a human donor who had recovered from COVID-19. The chain couples TRBV20-1 to TRBJ2-2, with D uncertain. What was sequenced was CD4+ T cells from blood, cultured in vitro. CDR3 nucleotide sequence: TGCAGTGCTAGTCGTTCAGGGAACACCGGGGAGCTGTTTTTT. It codes for CSASRSGNTGELFF.